This entry is about one T cell receptor beta chain. Only in-frame clones appear in the TCRdb table, and some are missing; sequencing was by immunoSEQ multiplex PCR. The profile shows about 69,000 clones, around four fifths of them singletons. The data belong to a study of control samples from healthy donors and cancer patients. Germline V gives CDR1 LGHNA, CDR2 YSLEER. The CDR3 spans 15 residues. Trimming cost V 3 bases and J 3 bases, with 14 bases left between them. The sequence derives from a woman between 45 and 60 years old with lung cancer. The chain couples TRBV4-3 to TRBJ1-2; the D is unclear. The sequenced sample was PBMCs. The CDR3 DNA reads as TGCGCCAGCAGCCATGCCCGGACGGTGGACTATGGCTACACCTTC. Translated, it gives CASSHARTVDYGYTF.